These T cell receptor beta chains were read from a single sample in a study of shared clonotypes between healthy human individuals. Libraries were prepared by immunoSEQ multiplex PCR; TCRdb keeps only in-frame clonotypes and omits some of them. The sample lists 1.5 million to 2.5 million clones, approximately 95% occurring once. Sequencing input: naive CD8+ T cells sorted from blood. Receptors originate from a man between 18 and 35 years old in good health. The CDR3 runs from the conserved cysteine through the conserved F or W. Fields, in order: clone size, D gene, V gene, J gene, CDR3 protein, CDR3 DNA. A D gene is named only where the DNA matches it firmly. Clone size is not always given. Where it is, it says once, few, many or a class for expanded clones.

abundance: NA
d_gene: NA
v_gene: TRBV5-4
j_gene: TRBJ2-7
CDR3aa: CASSLGYDEQYF
CDR3nt: TGTGCCAGCAGCTTGGGGTATGACGAGCAGTACTTC

abundance: NA
d_gene: NA
v_gene: TRBV4-1
j_gene: TRBJ2-3
CDR3aa: CASSLRILEVTQYF
CDR3nt: TGCGCCAGCAGCCTACGGATATTGGAGGTTACGCAGTATTTT

abundance: NA
d_gene: TRBD1
v_gene: TRBV5-6
j_gene: TRBJ1-5
CDR3aa: CASSPSTGVQPQHF
CDR3nt: TGTGCCAGCAGCCCGAGTACAGGGGTTCAGCCCCAGCATTTT

abundance: NA
d_gene: NA
v_gene: TRBV11-3
j_gene: TRBJ2-7
CDR3aa: CASSPEGGGGEQYF
CDR3nt: TGTGCCAGCAGCCCCGAGGGCGGAGGGGGCGAGCAGTACTTC

abundance: few
d_gene: NA
v_gene: TRBV19
j_gene: TRBJ1-2
CDR3aa: CASSWRGKEFLYGYTF
CDR3nt: TGTGCCAGTTCCTGGAGAGGGAAGGAGTTTCTCTATGGCTACACCTTC

abundance: few
d_gene: NA
v_gene: TRBV4-1
j_gene: TRBJ1-6
CDR3aa: CASSQGGEYNSPLHF
CDR3nt: TGCGCCAGCAGCCAGGGCGGGGAATATAATTCACCCCTCCACTTT

abundance: once
d_gene: NA
v_gene: TRBV28
j_gene: TRBJ1-1
CDR3aa: CASSSRGTEAFF
CDR3nt: TGTGCCAGCAGTTCCAGAGGTACTGAAGCTTTCTTT

abundance: NA
d_gene: NA
v_gene: TRBV19
j_gene: TRBJ1-1
CDR3aa: CASSLTPDSEAFF
CDR3nt: TGTGCCAGTAGTCTCACGCCCGACAGTGAAGCTTTCTTT

abundance: NA
d_gene: TRBD1
v_gene: TRBV4-1
j_gene: TRBJ1-5
CDR3aa: CASSHSPDRGDQPQHF
CDR3nt: TGCGCCAGCAGCCATTCCCCGGACAGGGGAGACCAGCCCCAGCATTTT

abundance: NA
d_gene: NA
v_gene: TRBV7-7
j_gene: TRBJ2-5
CDR3aa: CASSLDREGETQYF
CDR3nt: TGTGCTAGCAGCTTAGACAGGGAGGGCGAGACCCAGTACTTC

abundance: once
d_gene: TRBD2
v_gene: TRBV6-5
j_gene: TRBJ2-5
CDR3aa: CASSYGGGTQETQYF
CDR3nt: TGTGCCAGCAGTTATGGCGGGGGAACCCAAGAGACCCAGTACTTC

abundance: NA
d_gene: NA
v_gene: TRBV19
j_gene: TRBJ1-6
CDR3aa: CASSIANSPLHF
CDR3nt: TGTGCCAGTAGTATAGCGAATTCACCCCTCCACTTT

abundance: NA
d_gene: NA
v_gene: TRBV19
j_gene: TRBJ2-3
CDR3aa: CASSIKYGGRTDTQYF
CDR3nt: TGTGCCAGTAGTATCAAGTATGGGGGGAGAACAGATACGCAGTATTTT

abundance: NA
d_gene: NA
v_gene: TRBV7-9
j_gene: TRBJ2-3
CDR3aa: CASSLLGLDGPDTQYF
CDR3nt: TGTGCCAGCAGCTTACTAGGACTCGATGGCCCAGATACGCAGTATTTT

abundance: NA
d_gene: NA
v_gene: TRBV5-6
j_gene: TRBJ2-7
CDR3aa: CASSFQGPSYEQYF
CDR3nt: TGTGCCAGCAGCTTCCAAGGGCCTAGCTACGAGCAGTACTTC

abundance: NA
d_gene: TRBD1
v_gene: TRBV5-6
j_gene: TRBJ2-1
CDR3aa: CASSLILSGTGVSNEQFF
CDR3nt: TGTGCCAGCAGCTTGATTCTTTCCGGGACAGGGGTTAGCAATGAGCAGTTCTTC

abundance: NA
d_gene: NA
v_gene: TRBV2
j_gene: TRBJ2-3
CDR3aa: CASSVPTGVGGDTQYF
CDR3nt: TGTGCCAGCTCGGTCCCTACAGGGGTGGGGGGAGATACGCAGTATTTT

abundance: NA
d_gene: NA
v_gene: TRBV6-5
j_gene: TRBJ1-1
CDR3aa: CASSYPGYTEAFF
CDR3nt: TGTGCCAGCAGTTACCCGGGGTACACTGAAGCTTTCTTT

abundance: NA
d_gene: NA
v_gene: TRBV9
j_gene: TRBJ1-2
CDR3aa: CASSSGDIYGYTF
CDR3nt: TGTGCCAGCAGCTCAGGGGACATCTATGGCTACACCTTC

abundance: NA
d_gene: TRBD1
v_gene: TRBV6-1
j_gene: TRBJ1-1
CDR3aa: CASSEASPAWGDSEAFF
CDR3nt: TGTGCCAGCAGTGAAGCGTCGCCAGCTTGGGGGGACAGTGAAGCTTTCTTT

abundance: NA
d_gene: TRBD2
v_gene: TRBV2
j_gene: TRBJ2-7
CDR3aa: CASSDSGSGNYEQYF
CDR3nt: TGTGCCAGCAGTGACTCGGGTAGCGGGAACTACGAGCAGTACTTC

abundance: NA
d_gene: NA
v_gene: TRBV6-1
j_gene: TRBJ1-1
CDR3aa: CASRDGLFTEAFF
CDR3nt: TGTGCCAGCAGGGACGGGCTTTTCACTGAAGCTTTCTTT

abundance: NA
d_gene: NA
v_gene: TRBV7-9
j_gene: TRBJ1-6
CDR3aa: CASSPRLGGVYSPLHF
CDR3nt: TGTGCCAGCAGCCCTCGACTAGGAGGGGTGTATTCACCCCTCCACTTT

abundance: NA
d_gene: NA
v_gene: TRBV19
j_gene: TRBJ1-1
CDR3aa: CASSIVRGYTEAFF
CDR3nt: TGTGCCAGTAGTATAGTAAGGGGGTATACTGAAGCTTTCTTT

abundance: NA
d_gene: NA
v_gene: TRBV5-4
j_gene: TRBJ1-3
CDR3aa: CASSLMGGSGNTIYF
CDR3nt: TGTGCCAGCAGCTTGATGGGCGGCTCTGGAAACACCATATATTTT

abundance: NA
d_gene: NA
v_gene: TRBV30
j_gene: TRBJ2-1
CDR3aa: CAWSVGLNEQFF
CDR3nt: TGTGCCTGGAGTGTGGGACTCAATGAGCAGTTCTTC

abundance: NA
d_gene: NA
v_gene: TRBV6-1
j_gene: TRBJ2-1
CDR3aa: CASSDLPSVYNEQFF
CDR3nt: TGTGCCAGCAGTGACCTCCCTAGCGTCTACAATGAGCAGTTCTTC

abundance: NA
d_gene: NA
v_gene: TRBV6-1
j_gene: TRBJ2-7
CDR3aa: CASSDRDGSYEQYF
CDR3nt: TGTGCCAGCAGTGACCGGGACGGCTCCTACGAGCAGTACTTC

abundance: once
d_gene: NA
v_gene: TRBV7-2
j_gene: TRBJ2-5
CDR3aa: CASSLPGGIQYF
CDR3nt: TGTGCCAGCAGCTTACCAGGGGGGATTCAGTACTTC

abundance: few
d_gene: NA
v_gene: TRBV4-1
j_gene: TRBJ1-3
CDR3aa: CASSQDPRSGNTIYF
CDR3nt: TGCGCCAGCAGCCAAGATCCGCGCTCTGGAAACACCATATATTTT

abundance: few
d_gene: TRBD1
v_gene: TRBV19
j_gene: TRBJ2-7
CDR3aa: CASSPGTGPYEQYF
CDR3nt: TGTGCCAGTAGCCCCGGGACAGGTCCCTACGAGCAGTACTTC

abundance: NA
d_gene: NA
v_gene: TRBV29-1
j_gene: TRBJ2-7
CDR3aa: CSVELLSYEQYF
CDR3nt: TGCAGCGTTGAATTGCTATCCTACGAGCAGTACTTC

abundance: NA
d_gene: NA
v_gene: TRBV7-9
j_gene: TRBJ2-1
CDR3aa: CASSLSGNEQFF
CDR3nt: TGTGCCAGCAGCCTGAGTGGCAATGAGCAGTTCTTC

abundance: once
d_gene: TRBD2
v_gene: TRBV6-6
j_gene: TRBJ2-3
CDR3aa: CASSYSTGLPDTQYF
CDR3nt: TGTGCCAGCAGTTACTCGACGGGACTACCAGATACGCAGTATTTT

abundance: NA
d_gene: TRBD1
v_gene: TRBV19
j_gene: TRBJ2-7
CDR3aa: CASSRPRQGLGEQYF
CDR3nt: TGTGCCAGTAGTAGACCACGACAGGGCCTCGGGGAGCAGTACTTC

abundance: NA
d_gene: NA
v_gene: TRBV27
j_gene: TRBJ2-7
CDR3aa: CASSSQVGTYEQYF
CDR3nt: TGTGCCAGCAGTTCCCAGGTCGGGACCTACGAGCAGTACTTC